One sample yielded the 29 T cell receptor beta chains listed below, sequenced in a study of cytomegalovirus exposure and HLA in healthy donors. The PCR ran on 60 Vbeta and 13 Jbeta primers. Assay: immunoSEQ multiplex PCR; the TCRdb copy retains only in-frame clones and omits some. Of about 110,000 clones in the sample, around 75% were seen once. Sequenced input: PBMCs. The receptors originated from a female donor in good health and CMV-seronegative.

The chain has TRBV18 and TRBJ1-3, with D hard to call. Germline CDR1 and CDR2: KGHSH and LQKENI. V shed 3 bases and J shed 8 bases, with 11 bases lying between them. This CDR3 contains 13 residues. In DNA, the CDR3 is TGTGCCAGCTCACCCTCAGGTAGAGACACCATATATTTT. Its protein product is CASSPSGRDTIYF.

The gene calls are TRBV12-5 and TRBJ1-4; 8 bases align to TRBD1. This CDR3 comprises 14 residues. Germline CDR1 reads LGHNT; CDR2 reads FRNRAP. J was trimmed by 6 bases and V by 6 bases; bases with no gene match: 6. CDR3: CASGSDRGHEKLFF. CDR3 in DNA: TGTGCTAGTGGCAGCGACAGGGGCCATGAAAAACTGTTTTTT.

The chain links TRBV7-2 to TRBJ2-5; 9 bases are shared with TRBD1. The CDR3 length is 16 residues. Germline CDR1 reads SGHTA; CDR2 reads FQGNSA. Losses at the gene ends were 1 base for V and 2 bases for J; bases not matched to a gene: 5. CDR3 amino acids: CASSLGAGTGQETQYF. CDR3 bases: TGTGCCAGCAGCTTAGGCGCGGGGACAGGGCAAGAGACCCAGTACTTC.

The chain's CDR3 is CSVEGAPRSLYNEQFF. The CDR3 bases are TGCAGCGTTGAAGGCGCACCTAGATCCCTTTACAATGAGCAGTTCTTC. This sequence joins TRBV29-1 and TRBJ2-1, with unresolved D. Trimming took off 1 base at V and 4 bases at J, with 17 bases between the two ends. Germline CDR1 SQVTM, CDR2 ANQGSEA. The CDR3 sequence is 16 residues long.

The CDR3 sequence is CAWSTGGDTEAFF. DNA of the CDR3: TGTGCCTGGAGCACCGGAGGTGACACTGAAGCTTTCTTT. The V and J genes are TRBV30 and TRBJ1-1; D gene uncertain. Trimming pared 3 bases from V and 3 bases from J, leaving 11 bases between. The CDR3 runs 13 residues. The germline V gene encodes CDR1 GTSNPN and CDR2 SVGIG (reference sequence).

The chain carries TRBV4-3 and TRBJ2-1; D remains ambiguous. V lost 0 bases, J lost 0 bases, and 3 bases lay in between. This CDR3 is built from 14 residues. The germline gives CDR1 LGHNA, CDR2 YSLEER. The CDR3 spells CASSQESSYNEQFF. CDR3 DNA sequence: TGCGCCAGCAGCCAAGAGAGCTCCTACAATGAGCAGTTCTTC.

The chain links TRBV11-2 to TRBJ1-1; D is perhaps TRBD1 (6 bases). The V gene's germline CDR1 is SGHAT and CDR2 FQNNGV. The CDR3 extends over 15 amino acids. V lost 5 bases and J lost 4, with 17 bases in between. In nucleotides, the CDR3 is TGTGCCAGCAGCGCCCGACAGGATTCAGTCACTGAAGCTTTCTTT. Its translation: CASSARQDSVTEAFF.

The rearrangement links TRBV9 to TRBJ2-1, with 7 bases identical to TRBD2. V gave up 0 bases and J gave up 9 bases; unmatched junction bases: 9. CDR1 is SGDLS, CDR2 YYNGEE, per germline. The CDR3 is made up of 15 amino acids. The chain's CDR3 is CASSVGGGSGSEQFF. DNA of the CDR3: TGTGCCAGCAGCGTAGGAGGCGGGAGTGGGAGTGAGCAGTTCTTC. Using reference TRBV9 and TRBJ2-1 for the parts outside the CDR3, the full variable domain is DSGVTQTPKHLITATGQRVTLRCSPRSGDLSVYWYQQSLDQGLQFLIQYYNGEERAKGNILERFSAQQFPDLHSELNLSSLELGDSALYFCASSVGGGSGSEQFFGPGTRLTVL.

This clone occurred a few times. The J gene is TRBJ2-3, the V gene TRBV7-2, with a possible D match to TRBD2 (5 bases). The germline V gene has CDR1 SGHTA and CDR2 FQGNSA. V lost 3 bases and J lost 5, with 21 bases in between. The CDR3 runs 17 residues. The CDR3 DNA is TGTGCCAGCAGCTTTCGCCGAACTAGGGTAGGAGGAGATACGCAGTATTTT. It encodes CASSFRRTRVGGDTQYF.

The CDR3 is CASSFAGATGELFF. CDR3 DNA: TGCGCCAGCAGCTTTGCGGGAGCCACCGGGGAGCTGTTTTTT. The gene calls are TRBV5-1 and TRBJ2-2, with 7 bases lining up with TRBD2. V lost 2 bases, J lost 4 bases, and 2 bases stayed unmatched. CDR1 is SGHRS, CDR2 YFSETQ, per germline. This CDR3 contains 14 residues.

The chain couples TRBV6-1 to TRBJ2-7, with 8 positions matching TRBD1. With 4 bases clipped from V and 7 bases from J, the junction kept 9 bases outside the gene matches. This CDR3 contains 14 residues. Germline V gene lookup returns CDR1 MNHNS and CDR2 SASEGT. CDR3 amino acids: CASSARTGIGEQYF. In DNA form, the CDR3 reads TGTGCCAGCAGTGCCAGGACAGGGATAGGAGAGCAGTACTTC.

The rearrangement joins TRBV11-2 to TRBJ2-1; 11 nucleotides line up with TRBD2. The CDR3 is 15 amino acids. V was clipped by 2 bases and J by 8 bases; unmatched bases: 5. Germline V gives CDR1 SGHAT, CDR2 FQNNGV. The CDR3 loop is CASSLIAGGRYEQFF. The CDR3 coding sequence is TGTGCCAGCAGCTTAATAGCGGGAGGGCGGTATGAGCAGTTCTTC.

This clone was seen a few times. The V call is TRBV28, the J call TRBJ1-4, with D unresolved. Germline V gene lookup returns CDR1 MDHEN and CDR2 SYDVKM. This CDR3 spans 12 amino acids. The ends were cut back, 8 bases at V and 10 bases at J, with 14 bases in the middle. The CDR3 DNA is TGTGCCAGCCAATCGTTCGCAGGAAAACTGTTTTTT. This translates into CASQSFAGKLFF.

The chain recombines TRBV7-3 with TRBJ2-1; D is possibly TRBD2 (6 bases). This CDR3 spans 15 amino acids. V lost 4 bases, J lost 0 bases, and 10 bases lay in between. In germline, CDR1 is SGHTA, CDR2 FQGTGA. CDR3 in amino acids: CASSSRGSSYNEQFF. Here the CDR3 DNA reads TGTGCCAGCAGCTCCCGGGGGAGCTCCTACAATGAGCAGTTCTTC. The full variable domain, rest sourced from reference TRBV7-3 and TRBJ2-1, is GAGVSQTPSNKVTEKGKYVELRCDPISGHTALYWYRQSLGQGPEFLIYFQGTGAADDSGLPNDRFFAVRPEGSVSTLKIQRTERGDSAVYLCASSSRGSSYNEQFFGPGTRLTVL.

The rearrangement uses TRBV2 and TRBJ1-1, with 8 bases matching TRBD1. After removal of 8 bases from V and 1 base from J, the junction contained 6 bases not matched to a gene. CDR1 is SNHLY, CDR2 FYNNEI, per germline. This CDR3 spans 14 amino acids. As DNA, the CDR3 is TGTGCCAGCCTTGGACAGGGTTGGAACACTGAAGCTTTCTTT. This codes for CASLGQGWNTEAFF.

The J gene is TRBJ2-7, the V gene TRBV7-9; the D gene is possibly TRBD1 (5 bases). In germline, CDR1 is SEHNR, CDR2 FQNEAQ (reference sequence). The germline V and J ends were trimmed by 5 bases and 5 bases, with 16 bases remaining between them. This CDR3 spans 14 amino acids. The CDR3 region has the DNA TGTGCCAGCAGCCCGACAGACGGGCCCCACGAGCAGTACTTC. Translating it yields CASSPTDGPHEQYF.

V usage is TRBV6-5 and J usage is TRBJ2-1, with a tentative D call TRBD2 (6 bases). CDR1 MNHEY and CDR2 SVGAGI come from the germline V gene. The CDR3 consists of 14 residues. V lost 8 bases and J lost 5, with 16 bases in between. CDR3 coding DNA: TGTGCCAGCCGGAGGGCCGGCGGGAACAATGAGCAGTTCTTC. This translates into CASRRAGGNNEQFF.

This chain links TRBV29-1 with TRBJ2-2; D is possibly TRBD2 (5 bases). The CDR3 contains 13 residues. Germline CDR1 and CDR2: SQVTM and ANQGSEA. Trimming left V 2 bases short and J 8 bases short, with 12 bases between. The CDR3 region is CSVEYLAAGELFF. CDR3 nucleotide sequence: TGCAGCGTTGAATATCTAGCCGCTGGGGAGCTGTTTTTT.

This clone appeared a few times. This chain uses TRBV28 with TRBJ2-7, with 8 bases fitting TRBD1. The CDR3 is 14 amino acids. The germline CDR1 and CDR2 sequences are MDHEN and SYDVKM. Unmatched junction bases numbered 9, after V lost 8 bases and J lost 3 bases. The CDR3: CASSQPGTGYEQYF. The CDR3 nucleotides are TGTGCCAGCTCCCAGCCTGGGACAGGCTACGAGCAGTACTTC.

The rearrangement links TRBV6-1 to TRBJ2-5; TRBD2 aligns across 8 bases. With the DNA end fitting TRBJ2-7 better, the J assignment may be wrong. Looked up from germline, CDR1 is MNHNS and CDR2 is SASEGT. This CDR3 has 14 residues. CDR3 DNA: TGTGCCAGCAGTCGGGAGGGCCTGGGATACGAGCAGTACTTC. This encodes CASSREGLGYEQYF.

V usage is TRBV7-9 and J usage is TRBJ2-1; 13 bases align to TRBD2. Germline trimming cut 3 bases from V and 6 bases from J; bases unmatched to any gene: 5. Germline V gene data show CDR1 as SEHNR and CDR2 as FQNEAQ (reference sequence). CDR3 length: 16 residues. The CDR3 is CASSFGLAGVSNEQFF. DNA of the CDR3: TGTGCCAGCAGCTTCGGACTAGCGGGAGTTTCCAATGAGCAGTTCTTC.

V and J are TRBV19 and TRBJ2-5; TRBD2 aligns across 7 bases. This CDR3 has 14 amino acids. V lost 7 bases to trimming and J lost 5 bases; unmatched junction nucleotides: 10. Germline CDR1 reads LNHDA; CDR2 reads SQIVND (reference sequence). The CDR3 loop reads CASTRAGGMETQYF. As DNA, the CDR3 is TGTGCCAGTACTCGGGCCGGGGGGATGGAGACCCAGTACTTC.

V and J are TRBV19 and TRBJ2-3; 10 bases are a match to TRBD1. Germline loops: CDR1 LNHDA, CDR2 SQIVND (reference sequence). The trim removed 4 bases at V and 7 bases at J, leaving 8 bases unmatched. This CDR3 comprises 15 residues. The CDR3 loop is CASSTTGTGANTQYF. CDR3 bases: TGTGCCAGTAGTACGACCGGGACAGGGGCAAATACGCAGTATTTT.

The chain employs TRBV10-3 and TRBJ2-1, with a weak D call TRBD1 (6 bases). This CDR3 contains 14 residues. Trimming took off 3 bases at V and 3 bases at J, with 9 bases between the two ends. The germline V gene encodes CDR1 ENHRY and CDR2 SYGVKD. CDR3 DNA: TGTGCCATCAGTGATCAGACAGGCTACAATGAGCAGTTCTTC. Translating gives CAISDQTGYNEQFF.

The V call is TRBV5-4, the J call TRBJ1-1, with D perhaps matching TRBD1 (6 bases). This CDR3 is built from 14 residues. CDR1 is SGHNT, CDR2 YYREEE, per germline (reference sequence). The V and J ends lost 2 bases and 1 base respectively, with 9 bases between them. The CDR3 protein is CASSFTTGNTEAFF. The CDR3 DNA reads TGTGCCAGCAGCTTTACGACAGGGAACACTGAAGCTTTCTTT. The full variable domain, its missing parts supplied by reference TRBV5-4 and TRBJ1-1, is ETGVTQSPTHLIKTRGQQVTLRCSSQSGHNTVSWYQQALGQGPQFIFQYYREEENGRGNFPPRFSGLQFPNYSSELNVNALELDDSALYLCASSFTTGNTEAFFGQGTRLTVV.

The CDR3 region is CASSFRDYSYEQYF. CDR3 bases: TGTGCCAGCAGTTTCCGGGACTACTCCTACGAGCAGTACTTC. The rearrangement links TRBV27 to TRBJ2-7; 7 nucleotides match TRBD2. Germline CDR1 and CDR2: MNHEY and SMNVEV (reference sequence). CDR3 length: 14 amino acids. V shed 3 bases, J shed 0 bases, and the junction held 2 bases outside the gene matches.

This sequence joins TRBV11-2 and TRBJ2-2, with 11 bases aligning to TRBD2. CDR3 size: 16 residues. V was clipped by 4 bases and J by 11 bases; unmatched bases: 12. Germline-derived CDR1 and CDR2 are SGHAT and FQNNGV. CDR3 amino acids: CASSWALAGAPVELFF. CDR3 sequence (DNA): TGTGCCAGCAGCTGGGCACTAGCGGGGGCCCCGGTCGAGCTGTTTTTT.

The DNA for the CDR3 is TGTGCCAGCAGTGAAAGCTACCTGGAGCCCCAGCATTTT. This codes for CASSESYLEPQHF. This chain uses TRBV6-1 with TRBJ1-5; D is ambiguous. From germline, CDR1 is MNHNS and CDR2 SASEGT. The V end lost 2 bases, the J end lost 8 bases, and 10 bases lay between the germline ends. This CDR3 spans 13 amino acids.

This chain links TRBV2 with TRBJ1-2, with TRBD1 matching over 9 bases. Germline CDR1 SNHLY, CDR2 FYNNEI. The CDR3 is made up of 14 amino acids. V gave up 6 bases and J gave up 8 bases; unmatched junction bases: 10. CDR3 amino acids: CASRAGTGRKGYTF. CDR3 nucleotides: TGTGCCAGCAGGGCCGGGACAGGGAGAAAAGGCTACACCTTC.